This entry features one TCR beta chain sequence. Antigen specificity is unknown. From the germline J gene comes the end of the CDR3, since the read stops 3 residues before it. This sample is drawn from a study of T cells in women clearing cervical HPV infection. Study results and caveats: CIN3+ cases had significantly higher TCR richness than controls; evenness did not differ.

Profiling relied on immunoSEQ multiplex PCR, and the TCRdb table lists in-frame clones only, not all of them. The sample table sets out 39,000 or so clones. The germline V and J ends were trimmed by 5 bases and 0 bases, with 13 bases remaining between them. The length of the CDR3 is 15 residues. Germline loops: CDR1 MDHEN, CDR2 SYDVKM. The rearrangement links TRBV28 to TRBJ1-1, with no clear D. The sequencing sample was made of blood buffy coat. The sequence came from a woman aged 18 to 75 with a cervical HPV16 infection that either progressed to CIN3+ or cleared (not recorded which). Partial CDR3 DNA: TGTGCCAGCAGTAACGCGGGAGATCTGAACACTGAA. Protein sequence: CASSNAGDLNTE. The complete CDR3 sequence is CASSNAGDLNTEAFF. Full variable domain (rest looked up from reference TRBV28 and TRBJ1-1): DVKVTQSSRYLVKRTGEKVFLECVQDMDHENMFWYRQDPGLGLRLIYFSYDVKMKEKGDIPEGYSVSREKKERFSLILESASTNQTSMYLCASSNAGDLNTEAFFGQGTRLTVV.